This T cell receptor beta chain comes out of a study of radiation and T cells in renal cell carcinoma. Time point of the sample: blood 4 weeks post-SBRT, at nephrectomy. Described treatment: 15 Gy SBRT to primary tumor, nephrectomy 4 weeks later. In germline, CDR1 is SQVTM, CDR2 ANQGSEA. The CDR3 has 15 amino acids. Trimming shortened V by 8 bases and J by 8 bases, and 25 bases separated the two germline ends. Profiled with immunoSEQ multiplex PCR; TCRdb holds only in-frame clones, not every one. The sample lists 120,000 to 150,000 clones, around 88% seen once, with about a sixth in the top ten. The chain links TRBV29-1 to TRBJ2-1; D possibly corresponds to TRBD2 (6 bases). The receptor's source is a woman in her forties or fifties with renal cell carcinoma. The input for sequencing was blood, taken from a patient whose treatment included radiotherapy and nephrectomy. DNA for the CDR3: TGCAGCCTCACCGTAATCGTCGGCGGGGTACATGAGCAGTTCTTC. This translates into CSLTVIVGGVHEQFF.